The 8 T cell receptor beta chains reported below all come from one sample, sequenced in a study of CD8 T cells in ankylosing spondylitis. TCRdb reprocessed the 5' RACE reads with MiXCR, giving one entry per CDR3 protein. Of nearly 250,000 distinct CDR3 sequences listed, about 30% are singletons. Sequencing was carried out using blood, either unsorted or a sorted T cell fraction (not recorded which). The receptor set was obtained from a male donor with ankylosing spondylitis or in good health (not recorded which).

CDR3 DNA: TGCGCCAGCAGCCCGGACCGGGGTTCTCTGGGCTACACCTTC. Translating it yields CASSPDRGSLGYTF. The rearrangement links TRBV5-1 to TRBJ1-2; no firm D call. The length of the CDR3 is 14 residues. Trimming took 4 bases from V and 8 from J, leaving 18 bases between them. Germline assignment: CDR1 SGHRS and CDR2 YFSETQ.

CDR3 loop: CASSRGQGDLRTQYF. Written as DNA, the CDR3 is TGCGCCAGCAGCCGCGGACAGGGGGACCTTCGGACCCAGTACTTC. The chain couples TRBV4-1 to TRBJ2-5; 10 positions match TRBD1. The V and J ends lost 4 bases and 7 bases, in that order; junction bases with no gene match: 9. The CDR3 runs 15 residues. Germline V gene lookup returns CDR1 MGHRA and CDR2 YSYEKL.

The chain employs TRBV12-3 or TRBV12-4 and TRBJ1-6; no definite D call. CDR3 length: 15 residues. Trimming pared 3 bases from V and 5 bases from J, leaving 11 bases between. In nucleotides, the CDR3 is TGTGCCAGCAGTTTGGTCAGGCCTCATAATTCACCCCTCCACTTT. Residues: CASSLVRPHNSPLHF.

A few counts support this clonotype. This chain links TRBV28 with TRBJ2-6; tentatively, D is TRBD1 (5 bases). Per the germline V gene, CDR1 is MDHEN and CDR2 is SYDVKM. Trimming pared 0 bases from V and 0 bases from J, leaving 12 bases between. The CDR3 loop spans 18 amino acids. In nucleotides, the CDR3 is TGTGCCAGCAGTTTATGGGCAGGGCAGAGCTCTGGGGCCAACGTCCTGACTTTC. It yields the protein CASSLWAGQSSGANVLTF.

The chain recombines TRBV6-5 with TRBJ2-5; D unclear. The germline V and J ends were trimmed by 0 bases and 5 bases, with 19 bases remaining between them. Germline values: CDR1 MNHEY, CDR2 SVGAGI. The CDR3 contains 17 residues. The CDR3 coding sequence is TGTGCCAGCAGTTACTCGAGTGTCGTCCGGGTCGGGGAGACCCAGTACTTC. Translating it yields CASSYSSVVRVGETQYF.

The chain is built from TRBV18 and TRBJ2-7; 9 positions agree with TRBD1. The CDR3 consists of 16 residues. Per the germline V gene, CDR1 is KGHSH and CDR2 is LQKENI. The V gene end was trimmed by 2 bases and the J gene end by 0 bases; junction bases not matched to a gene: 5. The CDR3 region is CASSPTTGGSSYEQYF. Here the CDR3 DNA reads TGTGCCAGCTCACCAACGACAGGGGGGAGCTCCTACGAGCAGTACTTC.

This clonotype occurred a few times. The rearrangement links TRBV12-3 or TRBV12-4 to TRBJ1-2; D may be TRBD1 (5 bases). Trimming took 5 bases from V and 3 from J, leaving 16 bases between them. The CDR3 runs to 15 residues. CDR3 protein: CASSRNRSPYYGYTF. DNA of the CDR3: TGTGCCAGCAGTCGGAACAGGTCGCCGTACTATGGCTACACCTTC.

Here the CDR3 DNA reads TGTGCCAGCAGGCGAGCGGCAGGGGATGGCTACACCTTC. Translation: CASRRAAGDGYTF. This chain joins TRBV4-2 and TRBJ1-2; D is possibly TRBD1 (6 bases). Trimming stripped 6 bases from V and 6 bases from J, with 14 bases between. Germline values: CDR1 LGHNA, CDR2 YNFKEQ. The CDR3 length is 13 residues.